This TCR beta chain was retrieved from a study of control samples from healthy donors and cancer patients. Sequencing was performed with immunoSEQ multiplex PCR; in TCRdb, only in-frame clones are kept and a portion is missing. This sample carries around 170,000 clones, nearly 90% of them seen once, and the ten largest clones take over 1.1%. Germline-derived CDR1 and CDR2 are SGHTA and FQGNSA. The CDR3 sequence is 18 residues long. Unmatched junction bases numbered 13, after V lost 5 bases and J lost 2 bases. The sequenced material came from blood. This receptor was taken from a woman aged 45-59 years in good health. The rearrangement links TRBV7-2 to TRBJ2-3; 10 positions agree with TRBD2. The CDR3, as DNA: TGTGCCAGCAGCCCCATCCGAACTACTAGCGGGAACACAGATACGCAGTATTTT. Protein product: CASSPIRTTSGNTDTQYF. The whole variable domain, remainder taken from reference TRBV7-2 and TRBJ2-3, is GAGVSQSPSNKVTEKGKDVELRCDPISGHTALYWYRQSLGQGLEFLIYFQGNSAPDKSGLPSDRFSAERTGGSVSTLTIQRTQQEDSAVYLCASSPIRTTSGNTDTQYFGPGTRLTVL.